This TCR beta chain stems from a study of cytomegalovirus exposure and HLA in healthy donors. Data came from immunoSEQ multiplex PCR; TCRdb stores just in-frame clones and leaves some out. The data show around 300,000 clones, 85% to 90% seen once. The CDR3 has 15 residues. The V end was cut by 4 bases, the J end by 4 bases, with 13 bases between. CDR1 and CDR2 (germline): LNHDA, SQIVND (reference sequence). The receptor was isolated from a woman between 18 and 29 years old in good health and CMV-seronegative. The sequencing input was PBMCs. The chain uses TRBV19 and TRBJ2-2; maybe TRBD1 (6 bases). CDR3 DNA sequence: TGTGCCAGTAGTACCCCTGGACAGATCACCGGGGAGCTGTTTTTT. Translating gives CASSTPGQITGELFF.